Each of the 16 T cell receptor beta chains below was sequenced from the same sample in a study of identical twins. TCRdb re-derived calls from the 5' RACE reads in MiXCR, one entry per CDR3 protein. The table includes 600,000 to 700,000 distinct CDR3 sequences, around 21% detected once. These same data were also listed under a study on T cells expressing NK-cell markers.

Input material: PBMCs. These receptors were obtained from a woman between 18 and 30 years old in good health.

This clonotype was seen more than once but under ten times. The chain carries TRBV29-1 and TRBJ2-3, with 7 bases that match TRBD2. Germline V CDR1 and CDR2: SQVTM, ANQGSEA. The CDR3 is made up of 16 amino acids. V lost 1 base and J lost 2; bases outside the gene matches: 9. Here the CDR3 reads CSVEGSLADVTDTQYF. CDR3 nucleotides: TGCAGCGTTGAAGGGTCTCTAGCGGATGTCACAGATACGCAGTATTTT.

The chain uses TRBV5-1 and TRBJ2-3; D is perhaps TRBD1 or TRBD2 (5 bases each). V lost 4 bases to trimming and J lost 10 bases, with 10 bases between them. Germline V lookup: CDR1 SGHRS, CDR2 YFSETQ. This CDR3 has 11 residues. For the CDR3, the DNA is TGCGCCAGCAGCACCGGGACCGCGCAGTATTTT. This codes for CASSTGTAQYF.

J is TRBJ2-7 and V is TRBV20-1; 11 positions match TRBD1. This CDR3 is 13 amino acids long. Trimming cost V 6 bases and J 6 bases; bases outside gene matches: 7. The germline CDR1 and CDR2 sequences are DFQATT and SNEGSKA (reference sequence). The CDR3 here is CSAPLGTGGEQYF. In DNA, the CDR3 is TGCAGTGCACCGCTCGGGACAGGGGGCGAGCAGTACTTC.

This chain links TRBV4-3 with TRBJ2-1; D uncertain. The germline V gene has CDR1 LGHNA and CDR2 YSLEER. V lost 0 bases to trimming and J lost 7 bases, with 10 bases between them. This CDR3 has 14 residues. As DNA, the CDR3 is TGCGCCAGCAGCCAAGATCATAGCTTTAATGAGCAGTTCTTC. It is translated as CASSQDHSFNEQFF.

The sample holds a few counts of this clonotype. V usage is TRBV10-3 and J usage is TRBJ2-6; D is perhaps TRBD2 (6 bases). Looked up from germline, CDR1 is ENHRY and CDR2 is SYGVKD. The CDR3 has 19 residues. V gave up 1 base and J gave up 0 bases, with 16 bases separating them. For the CDR3, the DNA is TGTGCCATCAGTGAGTTGGCAAGGAGGGGCCACTCTGGGGCCAACGTCCTGACTTTC. This gives the protein CAISELARRGHSGANVLTF.

V usage is TRBV7-9 and J usage is TRBJ2-7, with 7 bases fitting TRBD2. The CDR3 extends over 15 amino acids. Germline assignment: CDR1 SEHNR and CDR2 FQNEAQ (reference sequence). The V segment lost 7 bases and the J segment 6 bases; nucleotides outside the gene matches: 15. The CDR3 sequence: CASIPTGGTPTEQYF. In nucleotides, the CDR3 is TGTGCCAGCATCCCCACGGGGGGAACGCCAACCGAGCAGTACTTC.

The chain uses TRBV6-5 and TRBJ2-7; tentatively, D is TRBD2 (5 bases). V gave up 0 bases and J gave up 9 bases, with 21 bases separating them. The CDR3 is made up of 16 amino acids. CDR1 is MNHEY, CDR2 SVGAGI, per germline. The chain's CDR3 is CASSYSSGIPLRMQYF. The DNA of the CDR3 is TGTGCCAGCAGTTACTCGTCCGGGATCCCCCTACGAATGCAGTACTTC.

This clonotype showed up many times. The chain links TRBV12-3 or TRBV12-4 to TRBJ2-1, with 9 bases identical to TRBD2. CDR3 length: 16 residues. J gave up 7 bases and V 0 bases, and 7 bases lay outside the gene matches. CDR3 DNA: TGTGCCAGCAGTTTAGCGCTTGCGGGGGGGCAGAATGAGCAGTTCTTC. It codes for CASSLALAGGQNEQFF.

The J gene is TRBJ2-3, the V gene TRBV20-1; D tentatively fits TRBD1 or TRBD2 (5 bases each). Germline-derived CDR1 and CDR2 are DFQATT and SNEGSKA (reference sequence). Trimming cost V 2 bases and J 4 bases, with 16 bases left between them. The CDR3 length is 15 residues. CDR3 sequence (DNA): TGCAGTGCTAGAATGAGGTCGGGGCTCCCAGATACGCAGTATTTT. It specifies CSARMRSGLPDTQYF.

This clonotype was detected a few times. The chain couples TRBV7-2 to TRBJ2-7, with 9 bases lining up with TRBD1. Germline CDR1 reads SGHTA; CDR2 reads FQGNSA. The CDR3 sequence is 15 residues long. Germline trimming cut 7 bases from V and 4 bases from J; bases unmatched to any gene: 11. The CDR3 nucleotides read TGTGCCAGCAACAACCCCGGGACAGGGTCTTACGAGCAGTACTTC. Its protein product is CASNNPGTGSYEQYF.

The rearrangement links TRBV20-1 to TRBJ2-7; D is unresolved. The CDR3 covers 12 residues. The ends were cut back, 1 base at V and 5 bases at J, with 9 bases in the middle. Germline V gives CDR1 DFQATT, CDR2 SNEGSKA (reference sequence). CDR3 nucleotides: TGCAGTGCTAGAGTAAAGGGCGACGAGCAGTACTTC. Protein product: CSARVKGDEQYF.

This clonotype was recorded a few times. The chain combines TRBV24-1 with TRBJ2-1; 12 bases agree with TRBD2. Germline CDR1 KGHDR, CDR2 SFDVKD. Trimming cost V 4 bases and J 5 bases; bases outside gene matches: 5. CDR3 size: 16 residues. The CDR3 loop reads CATSDPLAGGHNEQFF. In nucleotides, the CDR3 is TGTGCCACCAGTGACCCACTAGCGGGGGGCCACAATGAGCAGTTCTTC.

This clonotype has at least ten counts. This CDR3 is CSALLLNEQFF. Here the CDR3 DNA reads TGCAGTGCTCTCCTTCTTAATGAGCAGTTCTTC. The rearrangement joins TRBV20-1 to TRBJ2-1, with D hard to call. Germline lookup yields CDR1 DFQATT and CDR2 SNEGSKA (reference sequence). V lost 5 bases to trimming and J lost 7 bases, with 9 bases between them. This CDR3 region has 11 residues.

This clonotype was detected many times. This sequence joins TRBV20-1 and TRBJ1-1; 9 positions match TRBD1. CDR3 length: 14 residues. The J segment lost 6 bases and the V segment lost 5 bases, leaving 10 bases of the junction unmatched. The V gene's germline CDR1 is DFQATT and CDR2 SNEGSKA (reference sequence). The CDR3 nucleotides are TGCAGTGCTCAGCGGGGACAGGGTTCCCCTGAAGCTTTCTTT. It codes for CSAQRGQGSPEAFF.

The chain employs TRBV7-2 and TRBJ2-7; TRBD2 matches 7 bases. There are 16 residues in the CDR3. The V gene's germline CDR1 is SGHTA and CDR2 FQGNSA. V lost 0 bases to trimming and J lost 7 bases; unmatched junction nucleotides: 12. CDR3 sequence (DNA): TGTGCCAGCAGCTTAGCGCTAGTGTTCCGAGCGGGGGAGCAGTACTTC. Protein: CASSLALVFRAGEQYF.

The genes are TRBV4-2 and TRBJ2-1, with 14 bases lining up with TRBD2. CDR1 LGHNA and CDR2 YNFKEQ come from the germline V gene. Losses at the gene ends were 2 bases for V and 4 bases for J; bases not matched to a gene: 10. The CDR3 consists of 19 residues. CDR3 bases: TGTGCCAGCAGCCAATCCTCAGGACTAGCGGGAGGAGGTTACAATGAGCAGTTCTTC. Translation gives CASSQSSGLAGGGYNEQFF.